This T cell receptor (beta chain) emerged from a study of T cells in Graves' hyperthyroidism and ophthalmopathy. Looking at the study overall: Blood from the periphery was taken at initial diagnosis, before any treatment. Findings and caveats of the study: Most clonotypes expanded in thyroid above 0.001 were likewise present in blood.

V dropped 6 bases and J dropped 7; count of bases not matched to a gene: 9. CDR1 is ENHRY and CDR2 is SYGVKD in the germline V gene. The CDR3 is 14 amino acids. This clonotype was counted many times. Its matching antigen is unknown. RNA transcripts gave rise to amplified TCR beta CDR3 regions. Researchers ran a first-round RT-PCR on the TCR CDR3 using the HTBI primer set. TCRdb re-called the multiplex PCR reads through MiXCR, storing one row per CDR3 protein. The sample consists of some 500,000 distinct CDR3 sequences, around 24% of them appearing once. The chain joins TRBV10-3 to TRBJ1-5, with 7 bases matching TRBD1. Sequencing input: blood. This sequence was found in a woman aged 25 to 39 with Graves' ophthalmopathy. The CDR3 region is CAISADRAEQPQHF. CDR3 sequence (DNA): TGTGCCATCAGCGCCGACAGGGCAGAACAGCCCCAGCATTTT.